This T cell receptor (beta chain) stems from a study of blood T cells in healthy people across ages. For the second PCR, which ran for about 6 to 11 cycles, a sample-barcoded 5' primer and a J-beta primer mix were used. Using its own MiXCR run on the 5' RACE reads, TCRdb lists one record per CDR3 protein. Altogether approximately 800,000 distinct CDR3 sequences are present, around three fifths being singletons, with the ten largest covering around a quarter. Germline CDR1 and CDR2: SGHTA and FQGTGA. With 1 base removed from V and 6 bases from J, the gap between germline ends came to 11 bases. The CDR3 runs 14 residues. Each donor was a healthy Caucasian individual from Russia, aged roughly 6 to 95.

The chain employs TRBV7-3 and TRBJ2-3, with D possibly matching TRBD2 (5 bases). The source is a man in his forties in good health. The sequencing sample was made of blood. The CDR3 loop is CASSLRRDADTQYF. The CDR3 DNA reads TGTGCCAGCAGCTTAAGACGGGATGCGGATACGCAGTATTTT. The full variable domain, its missing parts supplied by reference TRBV7-3 and TRBJ2-3, is GAGVSQTPSNKVTEKGKYVELRCDPISGHTALYWYRQSLGQGPEFLIYFQGTGAADDSGLPNDRFFAVRPEGSVSTLKIQRTERGDSAVYLCASSLRRDADTQYFGPGTRLTVL.